Below are 19 T cell receptor beta chains sequenced from a single sample in a study of CD4+ T cells in melanoma. Assay: immunoSEQ multiplex PCR; the TCRdb copy retains only in-frame clones and omits some. Among some 150,000 clones listed, about nine tenths were seen once. These receptors came from a human donor with melanoma.

The chain employs TRBV18 and TRBJ2-5; D gene ambiguous. Germline CDR1 reads KGHSH; CDR2 reads LQKENI. The V end lost 2 bases, the J end lost 3 bases, and 10 bases lay between the germline ends. CDR3 size: 14 residues. In DNA, the CDR3 is TGTGCCAGCTCACCAAACAAGGGAAAAGAGACCCAGTACTTC. It yields the protein CASSPNKGKETQYF.

The V and J genes are TRBV5-8 and TRBJ1-5, with 8 bases matching TRBD1. The CDR3 runs to 15 residues. The V gene end was trimmed by 5 bases and the J gene end by 4 bases; junction bases not matched to a gene: 8. Germline V gives CDR1 SGHTS, CDR2 YDEGEE. As DNA, the CDR3 is TGTGCCAGCAGGGACAGGGTTGGGGCGAATCAGCCCCAGCATTTT. This sequence encodes CASRDRVGANQPQHF.

CDR3 DNA sequence: TGTGCCAGTAGGGACATGAACACTGAAGCTTTCTTT. It encodes CASRDMNTEAFF. The chain is built from TRBV19 and TRBJ1-1, with a tentative D call TRBD1 (5 bases). This CDR3 has 12 amino acids. Germline V gene sequence: CDR1 LNHDA, CDR2 SQIVND (reference sequence). V was clipped by 6 bases and J by 0 bases, with 5 bases between them.

This clone was picked up one time. The CDR3 nucleotides read TGCGCCAGCAGCTTGGTAGCGGGGGCGACAGAGACCCAGTACTTC. Protein: CASSLVAGATETQYF. The rearrangement links TRBV5-1 to TRBJ2-5; 9 bases align to TRBD2. Germline V lookup: CDR1 SGHRS, CDR2 YFSETQ. The CDR3 has 15 amino acids. The V gene end was trimmed by 0 bases and the J gene end by 4 bases; junction bases not matched to a gene: 4.

V is TRBV27 and J is TRBJ1-6, with TRBD1 as a possible D gene (6 bases). V was pared by 8 bases and J by 7 bases, with 18 bases between. CDR1 MNHEY and CDR2 SMNVEV come from the germline V gene (reference sequence). The CDR3 totals 15 residues. CDR3 bases: TGTGCCAGCCGGGGACAAGCCCTACCGAATTCACCCCTCCACTTT. Protein product: CASRGQALPNSPLHF.

The chain carries TRBV19 and TRBJ2-5; tentatively, D is TRBD1 (5 bases). The CDR3 spans 14 residues. The germline V gene has CDR1 LNHDA and CDR2 SQIVND (reference sequence). Trimming took off 4 bases at V and 9 bases at J, with 18 bases between the two ends. The CDR3 bases are TGTGCCAGTAGTAAGCAGGGCACCGTTGTTGCCCAGTACTTC. Translation: CASSKQGTVVAQYF.

This chain joins TRBV6-1 and TRBJ2-1, with 8 bases lining up with TRBD1. Germline V gene lookup returns CDR1 MNHNS and CDR2 SASEGT. Trimming took 7 bases from V and 8 from J; bases not matched to a gene: 10. The CDR3 is made up of 14 amino acids. Here the CDR3 reads CASIRGQVGDEQFF. As DNA, the CDR3 is TGTGCCAGCATTAGGGGACAGGTGGGGGATGAGCAGTTCTTC.

The rearrangement joins TRBV7-3 to TRBJ1-1; D remains ambiguous. Germline V gene lookup returns CDR1 SGHTA and CDR2 FQGTGA. The CDR3 contains 15 residues. Trimming pared 4 bases from V and 6 bases from J, leaving 18 bases between. CDR3 sequence reads: CASSSFETQAAEAFF. The DNA for the CDR3 is TGTGCCAGCAGCTCCTTTGAAACCCAAGCGGCTGAAGCTTTCTTT.

This sequence joins TRBV7-9 and TRBJ1-4, with TRBD1 matching over 9 bases. Trimming at V came to 3 bases and at J to 6 bases, leaving 8 bases not matched to a gene. The CDR3 loop spans 16 amino acids. Germline V CDR1 and CDR2: SEHNR, FQNEAQ (reference sequence). In nucleotides, the CDR3 is TGTGCCAGCAGCTTTTTTCTGGGACAGGGCCATGAAAAACTGTTTTTT. This gives the protein CASSFFLGQGHEKLFF.

A few counts support this clone. V is TRBV9 and J is TRBJ2-1; D not resolved. Germline CDR1 is SGDLS and CDR2 is YYNGEE. Trimming pared 8 bases from V and 3 bases from J, leaving 15 bases between. The CDR3 contains 14 residues. CDR3 loop: CASSPIGHYNEQFF. The CDR3 DNA reads TGTGCCAGTAGTCCCATTGGGCACTACAATGAGCAGTTCTTC.

The CDR3 coding sequence is TGTGCCAGCCTTATCTACAGAGCGGGGGAAGAGACCCAGTACTTC. Residues: CASLIYRAGEETQYF. The chain recombines TRBV7-9 with TRBJ2-5; 8 bases are a match to TRBD2. The CDR3 length is 15 residues. After removal of 8 bases from V and 3 bases from J, the junction contained 11 bases not matched to a gene. CDR1 and CDR2 from the germline V gene are SEHNR and FQNEAQ (reference sequence).

The V gene is TRBV21-1, the J gene TRBJ1-4; TRBD1, the D gene given by the table, was not confirmed from the DNA. TRBV21-1 is tagged as a pseudogene. This CDR3 spans 18 amino acids. CDR3: CASSYYTGTGAFNEKLFF. In DNA, the CDR3 is TGTGCCAGCAGCTACTATACCGGGACAGGGGCCTTTAATGAAAAACTGTTTTTT.

The chain joins TRBV5-4 to TRBJ1-1; 9 bases match TRBD1. From germline, CDR1 is SGHNT and CDR2 YYREEE (reference sequence). The CDR3 contains 12 residues. J gave up 6 bases and V 4 bases, and 1 base lay outside the gene matches. The CDR3 sequence is CASSRDRAEAFF. The CDR3 region has the DNA TGTGCCAGCAGCAGGGACAGGGCTGAAGCTTTCTTT. Based on the CDR3 plus reference TRBV5-4 and TRBJ1-1, the full variable domain is ETGVTQSPTHLIKTRGQQVTLRCSSQSGHNTVSWYQQALGQGPQFIFQYYREEENGRGNFPPRFSGLQFPNYSSELNVNALELDDSALYLCASSRDRAEAFFGQGTRLTVV.

V gene TRBV19 combines with J gene TRBJ1-1; TRBD1 matches 8 bases. The V and J ends lost 3 bases and 4 bases, in that order; junction bases with no gene match: 10. Looked up from germline, CDR1 is LNHDA and CDR2 is SQIVND (reference sequence). This CDR3 is 16 amino acids long. CDR3: CASSIYSQGGRTEAFF. CDR3 sequence (DNA): TGTGCCAGTAGTATTTATTCACAGGGGGGACGCACTGAAGCTTTCTTT.

The CDR3 sequence: CASSPPSYEQYF. CDR3 bases: TGTGCCAGCTCACCCCCCTCCTACGAGCAGTACTTC. This chain joins TRBV18 and TRBJ2-7; D remains unclear. The V gene's germline CDR1 is KGHSH and CDR2 LQKENI. The CDR3 spans 12 residues. The V gene lost 3 bases and the J gene lost 0 bases, with 3 bases spanning the gap.

On this clone: The sample has other DNA sequences that encode this CDR3 too. The V call is TRBV30, the J call TRBJ1-5; possible D gene TRBD1, 6 bases. The V end lost 6 bases, the J end lost 7 bases, and 19 bases lay between the germline ends. From germline, CDR1 is GTSNPN and CDR2 SVGIG (reference sequence). CDR3 length: 14 residues. As DNA, the CDR3 is TGTGCCTGTAACACAGGGAACCCATTCCAGCCCCAGCATTTT. Its protein product is CACNTGNPFQPQHF.

CDR3 protein: CASSYDPIESEQYF. The CDR3 DNA sequence: TGTGCCAGCAGTTACGATCCCATAGAGAGCGAGCAGTACTTC. The chain joins TRBV6-5 to TRBJ2-7; D uncertain. The germline V gene encodes CDR1 MNHEY and CDR2 SVGAGI. V shed 2 bases and J shed 6 bases, with 14 bases lying between them. The CDR3 is 14 residues long.

The rearrangement links TRBV7-9 to TRBJ1-1; the D is unclear. CDR3 length equals 18 residues. Germline V gene sequence: CDR1 SEHNR, CDR2 FQNEAQ (reference sequence). V was trimmed by 1 base and J by 1 base, leaving 19 bases between them. The CDR3, as DNA: TGTGCCAGCAGCTTAGTGGCAGGCGATATCCTTACGAACACTGAAGCTTTCTTT. Protein: CASSLVAGDILTNTEAFF.

The J gene is TRBJ2-5, the V gene TRBV27, with a weak D call TRBD1 (6 bases). Germline-derived CDR1 and CDR2 are MNHEY and SMNVEV (reference sequence). The ends were cut back, 8 bases at V and 0 bases at J, with 7 bases in the middle. The CDR3 loop spans 12 amino acids. CDR3 protein: CASGGYQETQYF. In DNA, the CDR3 is TGTGCCAGCGGGGGCTACCAAGAGACCCAGTACTTC.